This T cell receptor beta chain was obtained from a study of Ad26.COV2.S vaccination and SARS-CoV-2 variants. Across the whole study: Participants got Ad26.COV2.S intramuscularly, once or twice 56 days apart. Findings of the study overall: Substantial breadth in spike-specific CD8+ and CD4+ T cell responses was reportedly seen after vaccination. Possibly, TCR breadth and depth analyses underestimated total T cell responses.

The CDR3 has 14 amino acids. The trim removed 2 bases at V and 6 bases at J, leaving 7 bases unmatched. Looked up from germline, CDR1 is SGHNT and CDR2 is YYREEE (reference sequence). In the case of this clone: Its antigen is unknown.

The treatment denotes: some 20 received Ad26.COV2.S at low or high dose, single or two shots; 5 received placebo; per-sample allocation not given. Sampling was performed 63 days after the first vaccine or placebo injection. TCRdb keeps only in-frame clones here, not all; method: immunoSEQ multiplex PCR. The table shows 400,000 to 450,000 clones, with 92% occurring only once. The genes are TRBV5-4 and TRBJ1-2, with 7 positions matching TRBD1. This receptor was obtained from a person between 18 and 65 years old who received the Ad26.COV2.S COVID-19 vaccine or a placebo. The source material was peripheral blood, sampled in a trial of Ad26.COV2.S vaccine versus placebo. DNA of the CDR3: TGTGCCAGCAGCTTAGGGGACAGTGGCAATGGCTACACCTTC. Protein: CASSLGDSGNGYTF.